This T cell receptor beta chain stems from a study of CD8 T cells in ankylosing spondylitis. Study results and caveats: Disease-linked clones reportedly concentrated significantly in matched ankylosing spondylitis synovial fluid. For ankylosing spondylitis blood, a TCR beta motif of 7 or 8 highly homologous variants appeared characteristic.

Per the germline V gene, CDR1 is LGHDT and CDR2 is YNNKEL (reference sequence). The CDR3 is 14 amino acids. V gave up 7 bases and J gave up 6 bases; unmatched junction bases: 8. A note on this clonotype: The antigen is unknown.

TCRdb used MiXCR to reprocess the 5' RACE reads, holding one entry per CDR3 protein. The data show around 450,000 distinct CDR3 sequences, roughly a quarter seen once. The TCR comes from a male donor with ankylosing spondylitis. This sequence joins TRBV3-1 and TRBJ1-1; 10 bases align to TRBD1. The specimen sequenced was blood, either unsorted or a sorted T cell fraction (not recorded which). DNA of the CDR3: TGTGCCAGCACCGACAGGGGGCTATCGGCTGAAGCTTTCTTT. It translates to CASTDRGLSAEAFF.